This TCR beta chain is from a study of identical twins (dated by TCRdb to about 2016). Some background on the complete study: To test whether fetal clonotypes persist, the study used deep sequencing on TCR alpha and beta repertoires from monozygotic twins, unrelated adults of various ages, and cord blood. To rule out contamination, the twin experiments were replicated at different times with different library preparation protocols. The paper as a whole reports these results and caveats: Out-of-frame TCR alpha sequences shared between twins showed an excess of low generation-probability sequences compared with coincidental sharing between unrelated individuals. Zero-insertion analyses could be partly confounded by invariant T cells such as MAIT and iNKT, though diverse VJ usage argued against such confounding for most clonotypes. Abundant cord blood beta clonotypes had fewer insertions, young adult naive repertoires showed a similar but weaker trend, and memory repertoires showed no such trend. The excess sharing between twins in beta out-of-frame sequences was weaker because fewer shared sequences reduced the signal-to-noise ratio. In monozygotic twins, out-of-frame TCR alpha sharing was systematically underestimated by recombination models, although the models agreed with sharing between unrelated individuals. Because the same donors could not be followed over many years, conclusions were based on cross-sectional statistical analysis.

Library generation was performed with 5' RACE. Sequencing relied on an Illumina HiSeq 2000. Template switching introduced a universal primer binding site; the final cDNA contained a unique molecular identifier, enabling accurate counting of TCR cDNA molecules. First-strand cDNA for TCR alpha and beta chains was synthesized from specific primers in the conserved constant-segment region. To control for contamination, every cDNA library was double barcoded, receiving both a SMART-Mk sample barcode and Illumina barcodes. TruSeq adapter sequences along with Illumina sample barcodes were introduced in two successive PCR steps. The Illumina HiSeq platform was used with custom primers to sequence TCR alpha and beta cDNA libraries. In the original analysis: Unique molecular identifiers were extracted from raw reads with MiGEC, and CDR3 positions were determined with MiXCR. Recombination models were inferred per individual with the repgenHMM and IGoR tools using an EM algorithm. Shared clonotypes were analyzed with the tcR package in R, and sharing was normalized by the product of cloneset sizes. To study raw recombination free of thymic and clonal selection effects, out-of-frame nonproductive sequences were analyzed. In TCRdb, the public reads were trimmed at Q25 with fastp and aligned with MiXCR, with productive beta chains retained. Each CDR3 protein appears once, grouped with its most common genes and DNA. TCRdb, rather than the study authors, made the V and J calls. This sample lists roughly 230,000 distinct CDR3 sequences; approximately 8.6% were detected once. The ten largest make up less than 4% of the sample.

Worth noting for this clonotype: Its binding antigen is unknown. No base quality values were provided; no much bigger clone lies one nucleotide off.

CDR1 and CDR2, per the germline V gene (reference sequence), are DFQATT and SNEGSKA. There are 12 amino acids in the CDR3, from cysteine to phenylalanine inclusive. Of the read, only the CDR3 DNA is kept; its 36 bases are in frame from base 1. Trimming at the junction amounts to 3 bases on V and 4 bases on J, and the germline ends lie 10 bases apart. Every donor was a healthy Caucasian. Three pairs of female monozygotic twins, all aged roughly 18 to 29 years, made up the twin cohort. Positive isolation kits from Invitrogen were used to isolate the CD4+ and CD8+ T cell populations. This same sample was also taken into another study, of yellow fever vaccine responses in identical twins. That second report states: According to the authors, the vaccine-induced T cell response in identical twins seemed to be partly convergent and partly specific to each individual. The study precisely tracked vaccine-responding T cell clones in identical twins.

The sequenced sample consisted of CD8+ T cells sorted from blood. The TCR sequence derives from a young woman in good health. The receptor chain draws on TRBV20-1 and TRBJ2-7; no D gene call is confident. The bases read TGCAGTGCTAGTAGATCTGAATACGAGCAGTACTTC. This translates into CSASRSEYEQYF.